These 17 T cell receptor beta chains were all obtained from the same sample, sequenced in a study of blood T cells in healthy people across ages. Then a second PCR, running about 6 to 11 cycles, was carried out with a sample-barcoded 5' primer and a J-beta primer mix. One entry per CDR3 protein, called by TCRdb with MiXCR from the 5' RACE reads. The sample holds some 1,800,000 distinct CDR3 sequences, about 39% seen once. The sequenced material came from blood. Receptors originate from a human donor in good health.

This clonotype was observed many times. The genes are TRBV5-1 and TRBJ1-2; 9 bases are shared with TRBD1. V lost 5 bases, J lost 5 bases, and 7 bases stayed unmatched. This CDR3 comprises 14 residues. Germline CDR1 reads SGHRS; CDR2 reads YFSETQ. Written as DNA, the CDR3 is TGCGCCAGCAGTACTGGACAGGGGAATTATGGCTACACCTTC. This sequence encodes CASSTGQGNYGYTF.

The chain employs TRBV6-2 or TRBV6-3 and TRBJ2-7; tentative D call: TRBD1 (5 bases). CDR1 and CDR2 (germline): MNHEY, SVGEGT. CDR3 length: 15 amino acids. V shed 2 bases and J shed 1 base, with 12 bases lying between them. DNA of the CDR3: TGTGCCAGCAGTTACCACACAGGAATGTCCTACGAGCAGTACTTC. Amino acids: CASSYHTGMSYEQYF.

This clonotype was detected once. The chain couples TRBV20-1 to TRBJ2-5; the match to TRBD1 covers 12 bases. V lost 3 bases and J lost 1; bases outside the gene matches: 3. This CDR3 is 15 amino acids long. Germline values: CDR1 DFQATT, CDR2 SNEGSKA (reference sequence). The CDR3 DNA sequence: TGCAGTGCTAGGGGGACAGGGGGCATCCAAGAGACCCAGTACTTC. Translating gives CSARGTGGIQETQYF.

This clonotype was counted a few times. Just one base apart from a much larger clone, this may be a read error. The chain has TRBV29-1 and TRBJ1-2; TRBD1 matches at 7 bases. The length of the CDR3 is 13 residues. V was clipped by 2 bases and J by 7 bases; unmatched bases: 7. Germline V gene data show CDR1 as SQVTM and CDR2 as ANQGSEA. CDR3 sequence: CSVESGTACGYTF. DNA of the CDR3: TGCAGCGTTGAATCCGGGACAGCCTGTGGCTACACCTTC.

About this clonotype itself: At one end the junction does not follow the germline gene, possibly because of a read error. The J gene is TRBJ1-5, the V gene TRBV5-1, with D possibly being TRBD1 (5 bases). CDR3 length: 13 amino acids. CDR1 is SGHRS and CDR2 is YFSETQ in the germline V gene. The CDR3 coding sequence is TGTGCCAGCAGCGACAGTCCGAATCAGCCCCAGCATTTT. This encodes CASSDSPNQPQHF.

In its sample, this clonotype was seen a few times. The V and J genes are TRBV7-9 and TRBJ1-1, with 7 bases aligning to TRBD1. The CDR3 loop spans 13 amino acids. Trimming at V came to 6 bases and at J to 5 bases, leaving 6 bases not matched to a gene. CDR1 is SEHNR, CDR2 FQNEAQ, per germline (reference sequence). As DNA, the CDR3 is TGTGCCAGCAGTAAACAGGGGTGGACTGAAGCTTTCTTT. This encodes CASSKQGWTEAFF. The full variable domain, in which reference TRBV7-9 and TRBJ1-1 provide the parts outside the CDR3, is DTGVSQNPRHKITKRGQNVTFRCDPISEHNRLYWYRQTLGQGPEFLTYFQNEAQLEKSRLLSDRFSAERPKGSFSTLEIQRTEQGDSAMYLCASSKQGWTEAFFGQGTRLTVV.

This clonotype was seen more than once but under ten times. The J gene is TRBJ1-1, the V gene TRBV4-1, with D perhaps TRBD1 (6 bases). The ends were cut back, 4 bases at V and 4 bases at J, with 22 bases in the middle. Germline lookup yields CDR1 MGHRA and CDR2 YSYEKL. The CDR3 contains 17 residues. Here the CDR3 DNA reads TGCGCCAGCAGCCGTCCCCTTACAGGGCCCCGGGGCACTGAAGCTTTCTTT. Protein sequence: CASSRPLTGPRGTEAFF.

The rearrangement links TRBV6-1 to TRBJ2-7, with TRBD2 as a possible D gene (5 bases). This CDR3 contains 13 residues. Germline V CDR1 and CDR2: MNHNS, SASEGT. V was clipped by 6 bases and J by 5 bases, with 14 bases between them. CDR3 bases: TGTGCCAGCAGCCCGTTGATCGGGAACGAGCAGTACTTC. Translating gives CASSPLIGNEQYF.

This clonotype was counted between two and nine times. The chain has TRBV6-1 and TRBJ2-7; D tentatively fits TRBD1 or TRBD2 (5 bases each). This CDR3 has 14 residues. V was clipped by 2 bases and J by 0 bases, with 8 bases between them. Germline assignment: CDR1 MNHNS and CDR2 SASEGT. The CDR3: CASSEFGGSYEQYF. In DNA form, the CDR3 reads TGTGCCAGCAGTGAATTTGGGGGCTCCTACGAGCAGTACTTC.

This clonotype was detected ten times or more. The V gene is TRBV3-1, the J gene TRBJ2-7; D uncertain. The germline V gene has CDR1 LGHDT and CDR2 YNNKEL (reference sequence). V lost 2 bases and J lost 4, with 3 bases in between. CDR3 length equals 11 residues. In DNA form, the CDR3 reads TGTGCCAGCAGCCAACTTTACGAGCAGTACTTC. Amino acid sequence: CASSQLYEQYF.

This clonotype has more than one count but fewer than ten. This rearrangement joins TRBV20-1 to TRBJ2-7; possibly TRBD1 for D (6 bases). Trimming took 6 bases from V and 4 from J, leaving 19 bases between them. In germline, CDR1 is DFQATT, CDR2 SNEGSKA (reference sequence). The CDR3 is 14 amino acids. The CDR3 region is CSATRGRALYEQYF. The CDR3 region has the DNA TGCAGTGCCACCAGGGGAAGGGCATTGTACGAGCAGTACTTC.

This clonotype was picked up a small number of times. The rearrangement links TRBV9 to TRBJ2-7, with TRBD1 matching over 12 bases. Trimming took 3 bases from V and 6 from J; bases not matched to a gene: 10. Looked up from germline, CDR1 is SGDLS and CDR2 is YYNGEE. The CDR3 runs 16 residues. The CDR3 loop reads CASSAGGQGASGEQYF. The CDR3 coding sequence is TGTGCCAGCAGCGCGGGGGGACAGGGGGCATCTGGCGAGCAGTACTTC.

This clonotype was seen a handful of times. This rearrangement joins TRBV20-1 to TRBJ2-3, with 9 bases identical to TRBD2. CDR1 and CDR2 (germline): DFQATT, SNEGSKA (reference sequence). V shed 6 bases and J 2 bases; nucleotides not matched to a gene: 3. CDR3 length: 13 residues. CDR3 sequence reads: CSAIAGDTDTQYF. CDR3 coding DNA: TGCAGTGCCATAGCGGGGGACACAGATACGCAGTATTTT.

J is TRBJ2-1 and V is TRBV14, with D perhaps TRBD1 (6 bases). This CDR3 region has 16 residues. Trimming took off 2 bases at V and 4 bases at J, with 15 bases between the two ends. Per the germline V gene, CDR1 is SGHDN and CDR2 is FVKESK. CDR3 loop: CASSQTVDSLYNEQFF. The CDR3 bases are TGTGCCAGCAGCCAAACCGTGGACAGTTTATACAATGAGCAGTTCTTC.

The rearrangement links TRBV2 to TRBJ2-1, with TRBD1 identical over 7 bases. The CDR3 is 12 residues long. J was trimmed by 4 bases and V by 10 bases; bases with no gene match: 4. Per the germline V gene, CDR1 is SNHLY and CDR2 is FYNNEI. The CDR3 bases are TGTGCCACCAGGGGGTATTACAATGAGCAGTTCTTC. This translates into CATRGYYNEQFF.

This clonotype appeared many times. This chain joins TRBV9 and TRBJ2-7; D is ambiguous. CDR1 and CDR2 (germline): SGDLS, YYNGEE. The CDR3 runs 14 residues. The ends were cut back, 3 bases at V and 0 bases at J, with 10 bases in the middle. This CDR3 is CASSAYYFSYEQYF. The DNA for the CDR3 is TGTGCCAGCAGCGCCTACTACTTCTCCTACGAGCAGTACTTC.

This clonotype was recorded a few times. The chain carries TRBV7-9 and TRBJ1-1, with D maybe TRBD1 (5 bases). In germline, CDR1 is SEHNR, CDR2 FQNEAQ (reference sequence). This CDR3 spans 14 amino acids. V was cut by 3 bases and J by 5 bases, with 13 bases left in between. DNA for the CDR3: TGTGCCAGCAGCTTCGGGGGTCCGGGGACTGAAGCTTTCTTT. Translating it yields CASSFGGPGTEAFF.